These 8 T cell receptor beta chains were all obtained from the same sample, sequenced in a study of blood T cell repertoires in COVID-19 (dated by TCRdb to the early 2020s). To prepare the library, the immunoSEQ multiplex PCR assay was applied. TCRdb holds this immuneACCESS table with in-frame rearrangements only. Some clones are missing; in checked studies, unresolved V genes explain under half, and the rest has no known cause. The sample has some 240,000 clones on record, about 86% of them singletons. The biggest ten clones account for around 3.9% of the sample. The sample consisted of PBMCs or T cells enriched from blood (not recorded which). These receptors came from a man aged 25 to 40 with acute COVID-19.

V usage is TRBV6-5 and J usage is TRBJ1-4; a possible D gene is TRBD1 (5 bases). Trimming took off 7 bases at V and 4 bases at J, with 16 bases between the two ends. Germline lookup yields CDR1 MNHEY and CDR2 SVGAGI. There are 15 residues in the CDR3. CDR3 bases: TGTGCCAGCATCGAACCCCGGGGGAATAATGAAAAACTGTTTTTT. Amino acid sequence: CASIEPRGNNEKLFF.

The rearrangement links TRBV5-1 to TRBJ1-6; 10 nucleotides match TRBD1. Per germline, CDR1 SGHRS and CDR2 YFSETQ. The CDR3 is 17 residues long. V was clipped by 5 bases and J by 1 base; unmatched bases: 6. The CDR3 DNA sequence: TGCGCCAGCAGACTGGGACAGGGGCCGTCCTATAATTCACCCCTCCACTTT. Encoded protein: CASRLGQGPSYNSPLHF.

In its sample, this clone was seen once. The chain combines TRBV5-1 with TRBJ1-6; D gene unclear. The CDR3 is 16 amino acids. CDR1 is SGHRS and CDR2 is YFSETQ in the germline V gene. V dropped 4 bases and J dropped 7 bases, with 18 bases sitting between them. As DNA, the CDR3 is TGCGCCAGCAGCGCCGGAGGAACCTTGGGCAATTCACCCCTCCACTTT. Translation gives CASSAGGTLGNSPLHF.

J is TRBJ1-2 and V is TRBV7-2, with D tentatively TRBD1 (6 bases). CDR3 length: 16 amino acids. Germline V CDR1 and CDR2: SGHTA, FQGNSA. V was trimmed by 5 bases and J by 4 bases, leaving 20 bases between them. The CDR3 loop is CASSPPGQTTAYGYTF. DNA for the CDR3: TGTGCCAGCAGCCCACCGGGACAAACTACGGCCTATGGCTACACCTTC.

The genes are TRBV4-3 and TRBJ1-2, with 9 bases aligning to TRBD1. The length of the CDR3 is 15 residues. Per the germline V gene, CDR1 is LGHNA and CDR2 is YSLEER. The trim removed 3 bases at V and 8 bases at J, leaving 10 bases unmatched. The CDR3: CASSQRRDRGLGYTF. The DNA of the CDR3 is TGCGCCAGCAGCCAGAGGCGAGACAGGGGGTTAGGCTACACCTTC.

The gene calls are TRBV4-1 and TRBJ1-2; D ambiguous. The germline V gene encodes CDR1 MGHRA and CDR2 YSYEKL. Trimming took off 0 bases at V and 4 bases at J, with 9 bases between the two ends. The length of the CDR3 is 14 residues. In nucleotides, the CDR3 is TGCGCCAGCAGCCAAGAAAACTCGCCCTATGGCTACACCTTC. Its translation: CASSQENSPYGYTF.

The V call is TRBV28, the J call TRBJ1-6; 7 bases agree with TRBD1. V dropped 5 bases and J dropped 4; count of bases not matched to a gene: 5. Germline values: CDR1 MDHEN, CDR2 SYDVKM. The CDR3 spans 15 residues. The CDR3 DNA reads as TGTGCCAGCAGTCCTTCGACAGGGTATAATTCACCCCTCCACTTT. Protein product: CASSPSTGYNSPLHF.

The V gene is TRBV9, the J gene TRBJ2-1, with TRBD1 matching 8 bases. CDR1 is SGDLS, CDR2 YYNGEE, per germline. The CDR3 extends over 16 amino acids. Losses at the gene ends were 0 bases for V and 4 bases for J; bases not matched to a gene: 6. CDR3 coding DNA: TGTGCCAGCAGCGTAGCCGGGACAGGTTCTTACAATGAGCAGTTCTTC. It translates to CASSVAGTGSYNEQFF.